This TCR beta chain stems from a study of blood T cell repertoires in COVID-19. Whole-study context: Acute and convalescent COVID-19 specimens originated in the United States, Italy and Spain. PBMCs, B-cell-depleted T cells, or T cells provided the cDNA or gDNA that made up the material.

Per germline, CDR1 MNHEY and CDR2 SMNVEV (reference sequence). The V end lost 6 bases, the J end lost 6 bases, and 18 bases lay between the germline ends. This CDR3 spans 15 amino acids. Original analysis: For nucleated cells, counts were estimated from reference gene primer amplification. Repertoires were generated with immunoSEQ multiplex PCR, while TCRdb's copy carries only in-frame clones and drops some. V, J and clone size are taken as reported in that table, and D and trimming were inferred from the DNA itself. The repertoire holds around 93,000 clones, 81% seen once, with around 4% in the top ten.

The sample taken for sequencing was peripheral blood. The chain employs TRBV27 and TRBJ1-5; D may be TRBD1 (6 bases). This clonotype was obtained from a man in his 60s with acute or convalescent COVID-19. CDR3 residues: CASSPEWGQGQPQHF. In DNA, the CDR3 is TGTGCCAGCAGCCCAGAGTGGGGGCAGGGTCAGCCCCAGCATTTT.